The 20 T cell receptor beta chains given below trace back to one sample, sequenced in a study of identical twins. TCRdb processed the 5' RACE reads anew with MiXCR; each CDR3 protein has one entry. The repertoire holds about 530,000 distinct CDR3 sequences, with around 22% as singletons. These data are also associated with another study on yellow fever vaccine responses in identical twins.

The material sequenced was CD4+ T cells sorted from blood. These TCRs come from a woman aged 18-30 years in good health.

This clonotype came up a few times. The chain joins TRBV12-3 or TRBV12-4 to TRBJ2-7; 7 bases are a match to TRBD1. The CDR3 length is 14 residues. The V gene end was trimmed by 1 base and the J gene end by 5 bases; junction bases not matched to a gene: 5. CDR3 sequence: CASSLERQGNEQYF. As DNA, the CDR3 is TGTGCCAGCAGTTTAGAACGACAGGGAAACGAGCAGTACTTC.

This clonotype appeared a few times. The chain uses TRBV12-3 or TRBV12-4 and TRBJ2-1; D unclear. The V and J ends lost 3 bases and 10 bases respectively, with 13 bases between them. The CDR3 runs to 13 residues. The CDR3 DNA sequence: TGTGCCAGCAGTTTCGTTGGACCGGACGAGCAGTTCTTC. It codes for CASSFVGPDEQFF.

The chain employs TRBV7-7 and TRBJ2-3; no firm D call. This CDR3 is built from 13 residues. CDR1 SSHAT and CDR2 FNYEAQ come from the germline V gene (reference sequence). V was cut by 0 bases and J by 9 bases, with 10 bases left in between. CDR3 sequence reads: CASSLAPVETQYF. CDR3 sequence (DNA): TGTGCCAGCAGCTTAGCGCCCGTTGAGACGCAGTATTTT.

J is TRBJ2-2 and V is TRBV20-1; 7 nucleotides agree with TRBD2. This CDR3 has 13 amino acids. Germline CDR1 is DFQATT and CDR2 is SNEGSKA (reference sequence). The junction had 8 bases not matched to a gene; V was cut back by 8 bases and J by 5 bases. The CDR3 reads CSWDRGGTGELFF. The CDR3 nucleotides read TGCAGTTGGGACCGGGGAGGGACCGGGGAGCTGTTTTTT.

The rearrangement links TRBV11-1 to TRBJ2-3; 14 bases align to TRBD2. CDR1 SGHAT and CDR2 FQDESV come from the germline V gene (reference sequence). J lost 3 bases, V lost 0 bases, and 5 bases had no gene match. The CDR3 covers 18 residues. CDR3 loop: CASSLAGTSGGRTDTQYF. CDR3 coding DNA: TGTGCCAGCAGCTTAGCCGGGACTAGCGGGGGAAGAACAGATACGCAGTATTTT. Supplemented by reference TRBV11-1 and TRBJ2-3, the full variable domain reads EAEVAQSPRYKITEKSQAVAFWCDPISGHATLYWYRQILGQGPELLVQFQDESVVDDSQLPKDRFSAERLKGVDSTLKIQPAELGDSAMYLCASSLAGTSGGRTDTQYFGPGTRLTVL.

The chain combines TRBV29-1 with TRBJ2-1, with unresolved D. The CDR3 totals 12 residues. The germline V gene encodes CDR1 SQVTM and CDR2 ANQGSEA. V lost 4 bases to trimming and J lost 6 bases, with 10 bases between them. In DNA, the CDR3 is TGCAGCGTTGGAGTCTACCTCAATGAGCAGTTCTTC. Translated: CSVGVYLNEQFF.

This clonotype was seen at least ten times. V gene TRBV10-2 combines with J gene TRBJ2-5; tentatively, D is TRBD2 (6 bases). The CDR3 extends over 14 amino acids. The germline V and J ends were trimmed by 6 bases and 7 bases, with 18 bases remaining between them. Germline CDR1 reads WSHSY; CDR2 reads SAAADI. The CDR3, as DNA: TGCGCCAGCAGCTCCGGGGCGGGGAAGGGGACCCAGTACTTC. It codes for CASSSGAGKGTQYF.

This clonotype was picked up a small number of times. The V call is TRBV10-2, the J call TRBJ2-2; D unclear. CDR3 size: 14 residues. The germline V gene encodes CDR1 WSHSY and CDR2 SAAADI. V was trimmed by 2 bases and J by 1 base, leaving 5 bases between them. CDR3 amino acids: CASSELENTGELFF. CDR3 in DNA: TGCGCCAGCAGTGAGCTGGAGAACACCGGGGAGCTGTTTTTT.

This clonotype has a handful of counts. The chain uses TRBV5-1 and TRBJ2-5; D uncertain. Germline V gene sequence: CDR1 SGHRS, CDR2 YFSETQ. V dropped 4 bases and J dropped 3 bases, with 7 bases sitting between them. This CDR3 has 12 residues. The CDR3 DNA reads as TGCGCCAGCAGCAAACAGAAAGAGACCCAGTACTTC. It encodes CASSKQKETQYF.

The chain joins TRBV5-1 to TRBJ1-2; the D gene is possibly TRBD1 (6 bases). CDR1 is SGHRS, CDR2 YFSETQ, per germline. The CDR3 is 15 residues long. V was clipped by 4 bases and J by 3 bases, with 16 bases between them. CDR3 DNA: TGCGCCAGCAGCGCCGCCCCCTCAGGGGACTATGGCTACACCTTC. As protein: CASSAAPSGDYGYTF.

The J gene is TRBJ2-5, the V gene TRBV6-1; TRBD2 aligns across 16 bases. The CDR3 length is 17 residues. Per germline, CDR1 MNHNS and CDR2 SASEGT. Unmatched junction bases numbered 6, after V lost 3 bases and J lost 5 bases. The CDR3 loop reads CASSDGTSGRAWETQYF. DNA of the CDR3: TGTGCCAGCAGTGATGGGACTAGCGGGAGGGCCTGGGAGACCCAGTACTTC.

This clonotype has a handful of counts. This chain links TRBV10-3 with TRBJ2-2; 11 bases fit TRBD1. V shed 2 bases and J 5 bases; nucleotides not matched to a gene: 4. Germline V CDR1 and CDR2: ENHRY, SYGVKD. The CDR3 spans 16 residues. CDR3 amino acids: CAISEPGQGATGELFF. CDR3 coding DNA: TGTGCCATCAGTGAGCCCGGACAGGGGGCAACCGGGGAGCTGTTTTTT.

This clonotype was counted between two and nine times. This chain uses TRBV15 with TRBJ1-2, with D uncertain. This CDR3 has 12 amino acids. The germline V gene has CDR1 LNHNV and CDR2 YYDKDF (reference sequence). The germline V and J ends were trimmed by 0 bases and 5 bases, with 4 bases remaining between them. The CDR3 region has the DNA TGTGCCACCAGCAGAGACGAGTATGGCTACACCTTC. Protein: CATSRDEYGYTF.

The J gene is TRBJ2-3, the V gene TRBV15; D is tentatively TRBD1 or TRBD2 (5 bases each). Germline V gene lookup returns CDR1 LNHNV and CDR2 YYDKDF (reference sequence). The length of the CDR3 is 13 residues. Trimming shortened V by 4 bases and J by 5 bases, and 10 bases separated the two germline ends. The CDR3 region has the DNA TGTGCCACCAGCATGGGGGACGTAGATACGCAGTATTTT. Translation gives CATSMGDVDTQYF. The full variable domain, completed using reference TRBV15 and TRBJ2-3, is DAMVIQNPRYQVTQFGKPVTLSCSQTLNHNVMYWYQQKSSQAPKLLFHYYDKDFNNEADTPDNFQSRRPNTSFCFLDIRSPGLGDTAMYLCATSMGDVDTQYFGPGTRLTVL.

There are a few counts of this clonotype. The genes are TRBV18 and TRBJ2-7; a possible D gene is TRBD1 (6 bases). V lost 4 bases to trimming and J lost 3 bases, with 13 bases between them. CDR3 length: 14 amino acids. Germline CDR1 is KGHSH and CDR2 is LQKENI. This CDR3 reads CASSLSGTLYEQYF. CDR3 bases: TGTGCCAGCTCACTTTCCGGGACACTCTACGAGCAGTACTTC.

In its sample, this clonotype was seen a few times. J is TRBJ1-1 and V is TRBV5-1, with D maybe TRBD1 (6 bases). The CDR3 loop spans 15 amino acids. CDR1 and CDR2 (germline): SGHRS, YFSETQ. V was shortened by 0 bases and J by 6 bases, with 15 bases between the two germline ends. The chain's CDR3 is CASSLGVQGWAEAFF. CDR3 DNA: TGCGCCAGCAGCTTGGGCGTTCAGGGGTGGGCTGAAGCTTTCTTT.

With regard to this clonotype: The junction departs from germline at one end; a sequencing error may be responsible. The gene calls are TRBV2 and TRBJ1-2; the D is unclear. Germline loops: CDR1 SNHLY, CDR2 FYNNEI. The CDR3 has 11 residues. The CDR3: CASREEYGYTF. CDR3 DNA sequence: TGTGCCAGCAGGGAAGAGTATGGCTACACCTTC.

J is TRBJ2-5 and V is TRBV20-1; a possible D gene is TRBD2 (6 bases). The CDR3 has 15 residues. Between the trimmed V and J ends, which lost 4 bases and 5 bases, there was a span of 20 bases. The germline V gene encodes CDR1 DFQATT and CDR2 SNEGSKA (reference sequence). CDR3 nucleotide sequence: TGCAGTGCTATTTGGCGGGGAGCGGGTTTGGAGACCCAGTACTTC. This encodes CSAIWRGAGLETQYF.

This clonotype was detected only a few times. The rearrangement uses TRBV12-3 or TRBV12-4 and TRBJ2-1, with 8 bases aligning to TRBD2. This CDR3 region has 15 residues. V gave up 7 bases and J gave up 2 bases; unmatched junction bases: 7. The CDR3 sequence: CASTIGRGAYNEQFF. As DNA, the CDR3 is TGTGCCAGCACAATTGGGCGGGGGGCCTACAATGAGCAGTTCTTC.

V gene TRBV20-1 combines with J gene TRBJ1-3; D unresolved. Trimming left V 0 bases short and J 4 bases short, with 1 base between. In germline, CDR1 is DFQATT, CDR2 SNEGSKA (reference sequence). The CDR3 has 11 amino acids. CDR3 in amino acids: CSAREGNTIYF. In DNA form, the CDR3 reads TGCAGTGCTAGAGAAGGAAACACCATATATTTT.